Listed below are T cell receptor beta chains from one sample, sequenced in a study of PD-1 blockade in classical Hodgkin lymphoma. Assay: immunoSEQ multiplex PCR; the TCRdb copy retains only in-frame clones and omits some. This sample carries approximately 11,000 clones, around four fifths of them seen once, and the ten largest clones take roughly 5.5%. The sequenced sample was peripheral blood mononuclear cells (PBMCs), obtained before the second cycle of nivolumab. The receptors come from a human donor with classical Hodgkin lymphoma. Each CDR3 is given with its conserved first and last residue. A D gene is named only where the DNA matches it firmly. A clone size is listed for some rows: how often the clone was seen (once, few, many), or a class if it is expanded.

j_call clone_size v_call d_call cdr3_aa cdr3_nt
TRBJ1-2 - TRBV4-3 TRBD1 CASSQAGTGVGYTF TGCGCCAGCAGCCAAGCCGGGACAGGGGTCGGCTACACCTTC
TRBJ2-7 - TRBV2 - CASSDRLKSYEQYF TGTGCCAGCTCCGACAGGTTAAAGTCCTACGAGCAGTACTTC
TRBJ1-2 - TRBV30 - CAYVVAGYGYTF TGTGCCTACGTCGTGGCGGGCTATGGCTACACCTTC
TRBJ2-3 - TRBV7-8 TRBD2 CASSLGTSYQDTQYF TGTGCCAGCAGCTTAGGGACTAGCTACCAGGATACGCAGTATTTT
TRBJ1-1 - TRBV5-1 TRBD1 CASSFEGDRKAFF TGCGCCAGCAGCTTCGAAGGGGACAGGAAAGCTTTCTTT
TRBJ1-4 - TRBV28 TRBD1 CASNPDRASEKLFF TGTGCCAGCAACCCAGACAGGGCGAGCGAAAAACTGTTTTTT
TRBJ2-5 - TRBV11-1 - CASSSRASQETQYF TGTGCCAGCAGCTCACGAGCTAGCCAAGAGACCCAGTACTTC
TRBJ2-3 - TRBV18 - CASSPPSTDTQYF TGTGCCAGCTCACCCCCGAGCACAGATACGCAGTATTTT
TRBJ2-7 - TRBV28 TRBD1 CASSRLGQALVEGPPYEQYF TGTGCCAGCAGCCGTTTAGGACAGGCCCTAGTGGAAGGTCCCCCTTACGAGCAGTACTTC
TRBJ2-1 - TRBV4-1 - CASSQAWLAIDEQFF TGCGCCAGCAGCCAAGCATGGCTAGCGATCGATGAGCAGTTCTTC
TRBJ2-7 - TRBV5-1 TRBD2 CASSLHPGGAYEQYF TGCGCCAGCAGCTTGCATCCGGGAGGGGCCTACGAGCAGTACTTC
TRBJ2-3 - TRBV6-1 TRBD1 CASSGRQGDVTDTQYF TGTGCCAGCAGTGGGCGTCAGGGGGATGTCACAGATACGCAGTATTTT
TRBJ2-5 - TRBV18 - CASSPLIGESQETQYF TGTGCCAGCTCACCTTTAATCGGGGAGTCCCAAGAGACCCAGTACTTC
TRBJ2-3 once TRBV5-4 - CASSLYGTTDTQYF TGTGCCAGCAGCTTGTATGGGACCACAGATACGCAGTATTTT
TRBJ2-2 - TRBV18 TRBD1 CASSTSGTGDTGELFF TGTGCCAGCTCAACCTCCGGGACAGGGGATACCGGGGAGCTGTTTTTT
TRBJ2-5 - TRBV6-5 - CASAGSIPPQETQYF TGTGCCAGTGCAGGGTCTATCCCTCCTCAAGAGACCCAGTACTTC
TRBJ1-5 - TRBV5-4 - CASSLGLGNQPQHF TGTGCCAGCAGCTTGGGGTTGGGCAATCAGCCCCAGCATTTT